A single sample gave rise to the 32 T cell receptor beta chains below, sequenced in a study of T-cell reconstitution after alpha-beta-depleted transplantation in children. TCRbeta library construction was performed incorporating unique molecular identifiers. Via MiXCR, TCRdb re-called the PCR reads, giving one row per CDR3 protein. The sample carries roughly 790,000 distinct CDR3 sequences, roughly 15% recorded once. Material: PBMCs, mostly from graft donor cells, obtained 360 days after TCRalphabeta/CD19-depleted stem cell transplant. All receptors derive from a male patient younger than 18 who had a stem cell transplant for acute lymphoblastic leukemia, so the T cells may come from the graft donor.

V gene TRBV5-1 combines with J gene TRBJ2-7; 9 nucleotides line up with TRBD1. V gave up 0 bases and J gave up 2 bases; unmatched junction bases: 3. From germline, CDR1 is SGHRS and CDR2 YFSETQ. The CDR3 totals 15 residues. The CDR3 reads CASSLAQGAPYEQYF. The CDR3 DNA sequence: TGCGCCAGCAGCTTGGCACAGGGGGCCCCCTACGAGCAGTACTTC.

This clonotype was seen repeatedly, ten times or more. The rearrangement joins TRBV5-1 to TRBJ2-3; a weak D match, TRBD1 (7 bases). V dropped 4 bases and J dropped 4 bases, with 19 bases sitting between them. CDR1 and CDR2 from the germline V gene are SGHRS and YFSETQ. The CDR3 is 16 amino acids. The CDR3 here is CASSGGTVDWADTQYF. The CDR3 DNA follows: TGCGCCAGCAGCGGGGGGACAGTCGATTGGGCAGATACGCAGTATTTT.

CDR3 coding DNA: TGTGCCAGCAGAAACCCAGGGACAGGGGGCGCGGTCTACGAGCAGTACTTC. Protein product: CASRNPGTGGAVYEQYF. This rearrangement joins TRBV6-1 to TRBJ2-7; 12 nucleotides agree with TRBD1. The CDR3 is 17 amino acids. The germline V gene encodes CDR1 MNHNS and CDR2 SASEGT. V lost 6 bases to trimming and J lost 3 bases; unmatched junction nucleotides: 12.

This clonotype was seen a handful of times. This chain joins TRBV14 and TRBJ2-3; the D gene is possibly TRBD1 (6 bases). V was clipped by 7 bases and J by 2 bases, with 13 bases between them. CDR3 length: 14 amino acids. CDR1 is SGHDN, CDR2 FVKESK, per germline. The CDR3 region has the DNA TGTGCCAGCACCCGAGGACAGCACACAGATACGCAGTATTTT. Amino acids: CASTRGQHTDTQYF. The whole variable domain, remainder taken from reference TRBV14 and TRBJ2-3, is EAGVTQFPSHSVIEKGQTVTLRCDPISGHDNLYWYRRVMGKEIKFLLHFVKESKQDESGMPNNRFLAERTGGTYSTLKVQPAELEDSGVYFCASTRGQHTDTQYFGPGTRLTVL.

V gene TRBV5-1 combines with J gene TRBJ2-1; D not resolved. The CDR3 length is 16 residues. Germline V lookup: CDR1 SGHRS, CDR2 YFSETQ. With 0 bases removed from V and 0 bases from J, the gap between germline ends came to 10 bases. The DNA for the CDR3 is TGCGCCAGCAGCTTGGGATACCGTAGCTCCTACAATGAGCAGTTCTTC. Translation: CASSLGYRSSYNEQFF.

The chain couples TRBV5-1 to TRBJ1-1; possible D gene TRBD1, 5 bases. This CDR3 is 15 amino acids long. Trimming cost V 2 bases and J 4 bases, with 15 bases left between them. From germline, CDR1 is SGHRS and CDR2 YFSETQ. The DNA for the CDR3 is TGCGCCAGCAGCTTTGACCCGGGGCTGGTCACTGAAGCTTTCTTT. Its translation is CASSFDPGLVTEAFF.

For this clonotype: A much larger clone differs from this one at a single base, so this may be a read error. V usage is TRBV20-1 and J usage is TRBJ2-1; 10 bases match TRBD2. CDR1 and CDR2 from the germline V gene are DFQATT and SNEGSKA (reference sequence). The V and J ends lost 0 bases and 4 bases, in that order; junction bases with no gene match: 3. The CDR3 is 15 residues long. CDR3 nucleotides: TGCAGTGCTAGAGATCGGACTAGCGGATACAATGAGCAGTTCTTC. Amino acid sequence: CSARDRTSGYNEQFF.

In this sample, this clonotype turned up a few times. The CDR3 region has the DNA TGCGCCAGCAGCTTGGACAGGGAGGACGAGCAGTACTTC. This sequence encodes CASSLDREDEQYF. The chain employs TRBV5-1 and TRBJ2-7; possibly TRBD1 or TRBD2 for D (6 bases each). The V gene lost 0 bases and the J gene lost 5 bases, with 9 bases spanning the gap. The CDR3 length is 13 residues. Germline loops: CDR1 SGHRS, CDR2 YFSETQ.

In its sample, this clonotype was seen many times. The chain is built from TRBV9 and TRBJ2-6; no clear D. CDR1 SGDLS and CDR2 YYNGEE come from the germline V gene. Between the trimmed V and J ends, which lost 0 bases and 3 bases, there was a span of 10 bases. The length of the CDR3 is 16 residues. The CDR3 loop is CASSVDGRLGANVLTF. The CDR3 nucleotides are TGTGCCAGCAGCGTAGACGGCAGGCTTGGGGCCAACGTCCTGACTTTC. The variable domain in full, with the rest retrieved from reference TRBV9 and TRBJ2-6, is DSGVTQTPKHLITATGQRVTLRCSPRSGDLSVYWYQQSLDQGLQFLIQYYNGEERAKGNILERFSAQQFPDLHSELNLSSLELGDSALYFCASSVDGRLGANVLTFGAGSRLTVL.

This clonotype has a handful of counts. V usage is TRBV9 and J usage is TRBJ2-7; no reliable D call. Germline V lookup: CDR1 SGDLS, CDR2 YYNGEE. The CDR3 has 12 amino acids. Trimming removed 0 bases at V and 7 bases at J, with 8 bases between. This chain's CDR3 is CASSVALGEQYF. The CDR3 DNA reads TGTGCCAGCAGCGTAGCTTTGGGGGAGCAGTACTTC.

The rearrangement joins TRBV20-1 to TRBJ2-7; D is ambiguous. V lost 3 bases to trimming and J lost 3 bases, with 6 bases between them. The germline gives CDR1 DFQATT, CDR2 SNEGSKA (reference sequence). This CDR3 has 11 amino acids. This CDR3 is CSASTLYEQYF. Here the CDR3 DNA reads TGCAGTGCTAGTACACTCTACGAGCAGTACTTC.

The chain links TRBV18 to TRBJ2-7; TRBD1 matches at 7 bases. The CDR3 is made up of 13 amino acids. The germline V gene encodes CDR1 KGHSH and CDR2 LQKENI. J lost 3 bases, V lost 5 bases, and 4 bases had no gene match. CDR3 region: CASSTQGNYEQYF. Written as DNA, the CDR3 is TGTGCCAGCTCAACACAGGGGAACTACGAGCAGTACTTC.

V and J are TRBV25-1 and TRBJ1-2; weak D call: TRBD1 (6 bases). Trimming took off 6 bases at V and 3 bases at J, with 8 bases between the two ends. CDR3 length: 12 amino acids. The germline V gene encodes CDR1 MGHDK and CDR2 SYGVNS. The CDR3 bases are TGTGCCAGCAGAACAGGGCACTATGGCTACACCTTC. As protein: CASRTGHYGYTF.

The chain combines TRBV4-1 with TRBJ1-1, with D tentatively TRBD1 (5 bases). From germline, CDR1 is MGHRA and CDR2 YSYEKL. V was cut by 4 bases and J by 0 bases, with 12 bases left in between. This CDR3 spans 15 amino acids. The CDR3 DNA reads TGCGCCAGCAGCCTGGACAACCAAGTGAACACTGAAGCTTTCTTT. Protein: CASSLDNQVNTEAFF.

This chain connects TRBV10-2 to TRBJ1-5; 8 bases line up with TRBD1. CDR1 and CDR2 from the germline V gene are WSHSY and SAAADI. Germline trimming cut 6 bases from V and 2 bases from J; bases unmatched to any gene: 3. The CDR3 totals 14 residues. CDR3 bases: TGCGCCAGCAGGGGGGGACAGGGCAATCAGCCCCAGCATTTT. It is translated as CASRGGQGNQPQHF.

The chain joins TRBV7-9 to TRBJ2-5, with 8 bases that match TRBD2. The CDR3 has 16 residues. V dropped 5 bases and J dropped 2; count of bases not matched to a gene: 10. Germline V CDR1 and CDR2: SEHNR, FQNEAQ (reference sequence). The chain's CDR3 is CASSALAGHLQETQYF. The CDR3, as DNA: TGTGCCAGCAGCGCGTTAGCGGGGCACCTTCAAGAGACCCAGTACTTC.

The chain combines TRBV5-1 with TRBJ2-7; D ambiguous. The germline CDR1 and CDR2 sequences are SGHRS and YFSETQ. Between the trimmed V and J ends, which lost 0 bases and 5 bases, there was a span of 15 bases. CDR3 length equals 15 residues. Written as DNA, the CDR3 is TGCGCCAGCAGCTTGGGGTCGTGGGGTCGGGACGAGCAGTACTTC. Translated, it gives CASSLGSWGRDEQYF.

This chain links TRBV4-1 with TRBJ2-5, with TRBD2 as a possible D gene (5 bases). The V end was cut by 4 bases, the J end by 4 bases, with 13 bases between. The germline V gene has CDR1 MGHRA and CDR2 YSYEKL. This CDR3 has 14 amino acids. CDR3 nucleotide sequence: TGCGCCAGCAGCCTTCCAGTAGAGGGAGAGACCCAGTACTTC. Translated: CASSLPVEGETQYF.

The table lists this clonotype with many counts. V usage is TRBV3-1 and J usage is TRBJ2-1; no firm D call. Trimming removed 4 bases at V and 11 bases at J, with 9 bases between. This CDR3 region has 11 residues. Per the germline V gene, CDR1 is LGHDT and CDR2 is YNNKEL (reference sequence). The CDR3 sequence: CASSLERKQFF. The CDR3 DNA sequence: TGTGCCAGCAGCCTCGAGAGAAAGCAGTTCTTC.

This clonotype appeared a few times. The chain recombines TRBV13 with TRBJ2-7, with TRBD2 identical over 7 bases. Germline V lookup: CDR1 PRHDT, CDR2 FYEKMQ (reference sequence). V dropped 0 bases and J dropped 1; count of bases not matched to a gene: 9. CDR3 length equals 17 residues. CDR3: CASSLGLLREGSYEQYF. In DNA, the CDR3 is TGTGCCAGCAGCTTAGGCCTGCTTAGGGAGGGATCCTACGAGCAGTACTTC.

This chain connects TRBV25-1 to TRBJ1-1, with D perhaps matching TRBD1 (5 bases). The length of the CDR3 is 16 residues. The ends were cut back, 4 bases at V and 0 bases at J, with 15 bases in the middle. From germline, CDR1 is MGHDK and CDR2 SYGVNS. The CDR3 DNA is TGTGCCAGCAGTGCTGGGCAGGGCAGCATGAACACTGAAGCTTTCTTT. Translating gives CASSAGQGSMNTEAFF.

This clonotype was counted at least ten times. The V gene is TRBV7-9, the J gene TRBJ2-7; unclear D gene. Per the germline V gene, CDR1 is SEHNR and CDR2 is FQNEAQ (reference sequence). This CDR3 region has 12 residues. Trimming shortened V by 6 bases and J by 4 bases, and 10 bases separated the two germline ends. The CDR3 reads CASSFDGYEQYF. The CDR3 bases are TGTGCCAGCAGTTTCGATGGGTACGAGCAGTACTTC.

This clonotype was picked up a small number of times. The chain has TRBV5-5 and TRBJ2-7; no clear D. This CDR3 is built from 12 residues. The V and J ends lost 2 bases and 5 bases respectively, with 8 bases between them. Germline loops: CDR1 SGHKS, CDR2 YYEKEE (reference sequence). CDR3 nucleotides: TGTGCCAGCAGCTTCGCTCCCGACGAGCAGTACTTC. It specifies CASSFAPDEQYF.

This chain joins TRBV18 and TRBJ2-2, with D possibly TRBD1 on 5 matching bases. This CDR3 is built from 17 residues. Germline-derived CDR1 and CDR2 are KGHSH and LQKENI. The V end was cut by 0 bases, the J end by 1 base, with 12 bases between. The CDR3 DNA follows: TGTGCCAGCTCACCACCTCTGGACACTCGGAACACCGGGGAGCTGTTTTTT. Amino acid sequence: CASSPPLDTRNTGELFF. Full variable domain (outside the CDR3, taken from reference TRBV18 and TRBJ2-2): NAGVMQNPRHLVRRRGQEARLRCSPMKGHSHVYWYRQLPEEGLKFMVYLQKENIIDESGMPKERFSAEFPKEGPSILRIQQVVRGDSAAYFCASSPPLDTRNTGELFFGEGSRLTVL.

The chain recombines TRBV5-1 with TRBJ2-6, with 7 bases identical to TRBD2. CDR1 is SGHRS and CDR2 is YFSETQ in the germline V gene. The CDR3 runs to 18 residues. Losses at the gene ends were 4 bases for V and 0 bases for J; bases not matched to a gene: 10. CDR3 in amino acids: CASSRTGGALSGANVLTF. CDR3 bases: TGCGCCAGCAGCCGTACGGGGGGAGCCCTCTCTGGGGCCAACGTCCTGACTTTC.

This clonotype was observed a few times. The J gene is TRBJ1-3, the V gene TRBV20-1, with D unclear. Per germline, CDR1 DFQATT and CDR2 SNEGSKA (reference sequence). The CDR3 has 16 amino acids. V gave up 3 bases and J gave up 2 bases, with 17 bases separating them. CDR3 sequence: CSASPPGLSTGNTIYF. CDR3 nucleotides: TGCAGTGCTAGCCCTCCGGGCCTATCGACTGGAAACACCATATATTTT.

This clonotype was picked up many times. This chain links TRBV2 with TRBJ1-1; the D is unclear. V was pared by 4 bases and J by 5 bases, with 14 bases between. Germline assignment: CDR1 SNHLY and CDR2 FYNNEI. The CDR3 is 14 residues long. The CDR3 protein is CASSVATDETEAFF. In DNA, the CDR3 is TGTGCCAGCAGTGTGGCCACCGACGAAACTGAAGCTTTCTTT.

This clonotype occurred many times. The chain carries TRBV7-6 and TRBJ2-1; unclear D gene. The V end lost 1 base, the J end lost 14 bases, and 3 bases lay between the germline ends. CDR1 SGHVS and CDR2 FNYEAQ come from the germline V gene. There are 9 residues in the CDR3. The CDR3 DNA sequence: TGTGCCAGCAGCTTAGATAAGTTCTTC. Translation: CASSLDKFF.

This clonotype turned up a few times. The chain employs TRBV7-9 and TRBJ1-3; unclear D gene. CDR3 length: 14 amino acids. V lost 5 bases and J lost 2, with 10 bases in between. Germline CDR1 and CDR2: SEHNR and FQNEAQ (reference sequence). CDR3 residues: CASSHSITGNTIYF. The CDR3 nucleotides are TGTGCCAGCAGCCACTCAATAACTGGAAACACCATATATTTT.

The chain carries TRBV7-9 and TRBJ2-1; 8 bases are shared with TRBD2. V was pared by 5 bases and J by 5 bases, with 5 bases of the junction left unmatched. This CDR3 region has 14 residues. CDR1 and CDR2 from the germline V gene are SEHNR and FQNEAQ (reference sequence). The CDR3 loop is CASSQGLAHNEQFF. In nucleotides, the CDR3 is TGTGCCAGCAGCCAAGGACTAGCCCACAATGAGCAGTTCTTC.

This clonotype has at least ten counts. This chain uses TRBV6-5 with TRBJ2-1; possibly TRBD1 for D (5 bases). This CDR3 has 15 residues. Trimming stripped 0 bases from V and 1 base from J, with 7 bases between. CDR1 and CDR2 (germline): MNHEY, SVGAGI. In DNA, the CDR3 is TGTGCCAGCAGTTACTCAAGGGGTTCCTACAATGAGCAGTTCTTC. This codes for CASSYSRGSYNEQFF.

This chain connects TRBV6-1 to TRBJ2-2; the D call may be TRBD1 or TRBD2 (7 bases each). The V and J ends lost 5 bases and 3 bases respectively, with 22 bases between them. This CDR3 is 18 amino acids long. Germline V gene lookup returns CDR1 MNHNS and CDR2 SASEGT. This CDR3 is CASSPVQGGDQYTGELFF. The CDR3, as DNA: TGTGCCAGCAGTCCAGTTCAGGGGGGGGACCAATACACCGGGGAGCTGTTTTTT.